The 7 T cell receptor beta chains below all came from one sample that was sequenced in a study of blood T cells in healthy people across ages. With a J-beta primer mix and a sample-barcoded 5' primer, a second PCR ran about 7 to 12 cycles. TCRdb independently ran MiXCR on the 5' RACE reads; one entry per CDR3 protein. The table records 600,000 to 800,000 distinct CDR3 sequences, under 25% of them present only once. The sequenced sample was blood. The receptors shown here come from an older man in good health.

The chain carries TRBV29-1 and TRBJ2-5, with 8 positions matching TRBD1. Looked up from germline, CDR1 is SQVTM and CDR2 is ANQGSEA. With V trimmed by 6 bases and J by 2 bases, 8 bases remained unmatched. The CDR3 is 14 residues long. CDR3 nucleotide sequence: TGCAGCGTGAAAGGGACAGGCGGTCAAGAGACCCAGTACTTC. This encodes CSVKGTGGQETQYF.

The sample holds a few counts of this clonotype. This chain connects TRBV20-1 to TRBJ2-5; D unclear. In germline, CDR1 is DFQATT, CDR2 SNEGSKA (reference sequence). The CDR3 contains 13 residues. Trimming removed 6 bases at V and 0 bases at J, with 11 bases between. CDR3 in DNA: TGCAGTGCAACGACTCTATACCAAGAGACCCAGTACTTC. Its translation is CSATTLYQETQYF.

V usage is TRBV6-6 and J usage is TRBJ2-5, with a tentative D call TRBD1 (5 bases). The closer fit of TRBJ2-7 to the DNA end suggests the J call may be wrong. Germline CDR1 is MNHNY and CDR2 is SVGAGI (reference sequence). This CDR3 is built from 12 residues. CDR3 DNA: TGTGCCAGCACCCCAGGGAACCACGAGCAGTACTTC. Protein sequence: CASTPGNHEQYF.

The chain recombines TRBV20-1 with TRBJ2-3, with 8 positions matching TRBD1. This CDR3 is 15 amino acids long. CDR1 is DFQATT and CDR2 is SNEGSKA in the germline V gene (reference sequence). The trim removed 0 bases at V and 6 bases at J, leaving 8 bases unmatched. The CDR3 reads CSAREPRGRKDTQYF. The CDR3 DNA reads TGCAGTGCTAGAGAGCCCAGGGGGCGCAAGGATACGCAGTATTTT.

The chain combines TRBV7-6 with TRBJ2-2; D is perhaps TRBD2 (6 bases). The CDR3 is made up of 16 amino acids. With 5 bases removed from V and 3 bases from J, the gap between germline ends came to 16 bases. CDR1 and CDR2 from the germline V gene are SGHVS and FNYEAQ. The CDR3 DNA is TGTGCCAGCAGCCCCCTCCTCGGGGGATACACCGGGGAGCTGTTTTTT. Protein: CASSPLLGGYTGELFF.

This chain joins TRBV5-5 and TRBJ1-1, with unresolved D. The ends were cut back, 0 bases at V and 1 base at J, with 10 bases in the middle. CDR3 length: 15 residues. Germline CDR1 is SGHKS and CDR2 is YYEKEE (reference sequence). CDR3 DNA: TGTGCCAGCAGCTTGGGCGTTGAGGCGAACACTGAAGCTTTCTTT. Its translation is CASSLGVEANTEAFF.

This clonotype was observed once. The chain employs TRBV11-1 and TRBJ1-4; a possible D gene is TRBD1 (5 bases). The V end lost 5 bases, the J end lost 4 bases, and 17 bases lay between the germline ends. Germline-derived CDR1 and CDR2 are SGHAT and FQDESV (reference sequence). The CDR3 covers 16 residues. CDR3 in DNA: TGTGCCAGCAGCCTAACGGGACTCTCGATTAATGAAAAACTGTTTTTT. It encodes CASSLTGLSINEKLFF.